This TCR beta chain was profiled in a study of CD8 T cells in ankylosing spondylitis (dated by TCRdb to about 2017). Background for the entire study: T cell receptor beta repertoires were profiled in healthy donors and ankylosing spondylitis patients so that disease-linked TCR variants could be found. The full study cohort comprised around 23 ankylosing spondylitis patients and some 110 healthy donors. Samples of peripheral blood were taken, and for ankylosing spondylitis patients, synovial fluid was collected as well. Findings and caveats that apply to the study as a whole: According to the report, matched synovial fluid samples from ankylosing spondylitis patients were significantly enriched for the disease-linked clones. Some motif variants had previously been reported in the synovial fluid and blood of reactive arthritis patients, which suggests shared mechanisms of disease initiation. A CD8+ phenotype was shown by the disease-linked clones, which were found at relatively low frequencies in peripheral blood. Blood from ankylosing spondylitis patients appeared to be characterized by a TCR beta motif composed of under 10 highly homologous amino acid variants.

This clonotype appeared a few times. The specificity of this receptor is unknown. No much larger clone exists at a distance of one base, and base qualities are not known. The reads were generated on an Illumina HiSeq 2500. Quantitative 5'-RACE with molecular barcodes was used to prepare TCR beta libraries. For the original study's pipeline: A new computational method based on a probabilistic model of VDJ rearrangement was used to identify disease-linked TCR variants. Clones were called with MiXCR by TCRdb after fastp trimmed the public reads at Q25, and only in-frame beta chains were retained. A single entry per CDR3 protein holds the most common genes and DNA from its merged rows. It is TCRdb's table, rather than the study itself, that gives the V and J calls and clone size. The table for this sample lists some 840,000 distinct CDR3 sequences; 12% of them were counted only once. The ten largest clones capture approximately 0.51% of the sample.

CDR1 is given as DFQATT and CDR2 as SNEGSKA, both from the germline V gene (reference sequence). The CDR3 numbers 11 residues from cysteine through phenylalanine. The entry retains the CDR3 DNA only, 33 bases that are in frame from base 1. The V end loses 7 bases and the J end loses 7 bases, and a stretch of 11 bases separates them. This clonotype originated in a male donor with ankylosing spondylitis. Recombination connected TRBV20-1 to TRBJ2-1; the D gene is perhaps TRBD2, on 5 matching bases. Source material: blood, either unsorted or a sorted T cell fraction (not recorded which). The DNA sequence is as follows: TGCAGTGGACGGGGAAGGAATGAGCAGTTCTTC. Its protein reads: CSGRGRNEQFF.